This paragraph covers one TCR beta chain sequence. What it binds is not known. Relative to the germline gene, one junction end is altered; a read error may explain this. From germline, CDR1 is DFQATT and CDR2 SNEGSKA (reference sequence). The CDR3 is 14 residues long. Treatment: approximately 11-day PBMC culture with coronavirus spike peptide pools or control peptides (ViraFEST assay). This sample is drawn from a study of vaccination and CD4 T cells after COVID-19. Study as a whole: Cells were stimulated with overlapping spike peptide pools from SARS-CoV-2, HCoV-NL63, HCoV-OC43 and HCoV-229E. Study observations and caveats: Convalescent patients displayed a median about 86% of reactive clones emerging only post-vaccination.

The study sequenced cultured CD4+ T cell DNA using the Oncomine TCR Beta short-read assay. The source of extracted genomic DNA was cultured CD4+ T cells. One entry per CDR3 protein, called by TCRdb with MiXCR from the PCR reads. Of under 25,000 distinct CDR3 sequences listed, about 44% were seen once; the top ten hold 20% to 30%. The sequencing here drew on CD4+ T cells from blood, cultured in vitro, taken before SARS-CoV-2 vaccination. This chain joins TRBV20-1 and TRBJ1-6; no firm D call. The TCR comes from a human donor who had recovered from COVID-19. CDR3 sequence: CSARSPNYSSPLHF. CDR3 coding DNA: TGCAGTGCTAGAAGCCCGAATTATAGTTCACCCCTCCACTTT.